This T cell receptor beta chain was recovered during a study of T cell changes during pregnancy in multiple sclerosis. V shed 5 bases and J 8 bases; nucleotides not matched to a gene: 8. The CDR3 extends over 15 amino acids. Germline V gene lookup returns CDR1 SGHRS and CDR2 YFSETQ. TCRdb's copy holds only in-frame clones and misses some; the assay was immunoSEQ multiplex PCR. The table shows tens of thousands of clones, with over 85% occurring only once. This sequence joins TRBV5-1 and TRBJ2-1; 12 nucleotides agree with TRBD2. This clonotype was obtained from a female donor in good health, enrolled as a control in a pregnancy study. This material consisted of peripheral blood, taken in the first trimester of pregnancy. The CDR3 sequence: CASRQLAGGDDEQFF. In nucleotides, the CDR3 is TGCGCCAGCAGGCAACTAGCGGGAGGAGACGATGAGCAGTTCTTC.